Shown below are 20 T cell receptor beta chains from a single sample sequenced in a study of CD8 T cells in Susac syndrome. Random hexamers served to reverse transcribe roughly 0.45 to 1 ug RNA. Using its own MiXCR run on the immunoSEQ multiplex PCR reads, TCRdb lists one record per CDR3 protein. Altogether some 200,000 distinct CDR3 sequences are present, 90% to 95% being singletons, with the ten largest covering about 0.087%. Material: CD4+ T cells from PBMCs. The receptors come from a human donor with multiple sclerosis.

This rearrangement joins TRBV5-4 to TRBJ1-1; no clear D. V was shortened by 3 bases and J by 11 bases, with 14 bases between the two germline ends. The CDR3 runs 12 residues. Per the germline V gene, CDR1 is SGHNT and CDR2 is YYREEE (reference sequence). CDR3 DNA: TGTGCCAGCAGCTCCCCCGAGGCGTTGGCTTTCTTT. This encodes CASSSPEALAFF. The complete variable domain, with remaining parts taken from reference TRBV5-4 and TRBJ1-1, reads ETGVTQSPTHLIKTRGQQVTLRCSSQSGHNTVSWYQQALGQGPQFIFQYYREEENGRGNFPPRFSGLQFPNYSSELNVNALELDDSALYLCASSSPEALAFFGQGTRLTVV.

This clonotype was picked up one time. The chain has TRBV3-1 and TRBJ1-1; D is undetermined. Per the germline V gene, CDR1 is LGHDT and CDR2 is YNNKEL (reference sequence). Trimming shortened V by 0 bases and J by 5 bases, and 10 bases separated the two germline ends. The CDR3 is 14 amino acids. The chain's CDR3 is CASSQDHAETEAFF. The CDR3 nucleotides are TGTGCCAGCAGCCAAGATCACGCCGAGACTGAAGCTTTCTTT.

The chain recombines TRBV7-9 with TRBJ2-5; D not certain. Germline V gene lookup returns CDR1 SEHNR and CDR2 FQNEAQ (reference sequence). The V end was cut by 5 bases, the J end by 9 bases, with 4 bases between. The CDR3 totals 9 residues. The CDR3 sequence: CASSPPQYF. The CDR3 DNA sequence: TGTGCCAGCAGCCCCCCCCAGTACTTC. Full variable domain (outside the CDR3, taken from reference TRBV7-9 and TRBJ2-5): DTGVSQNPRHKITKRGQNVTFRCDPISEHNRLYWYRQTLGQGPEFLTYFQNEAQLEKSRLLSDRFSAERPKGSFSTLEIQRTEQGDSAMYLCASSPPQYFGPGTRLLVL.

The genes are TRBV14 and TRBJ2-3; 8 bases fit TRBD2. This CDR3 region has 14 residues. The trim removed 5 bases at V and 3 bases at J, leaving 4 bases unmatched. Looked up from germline, CDR1 is SGHDN and CDR2 is FVKESK. CDR3 protein: CASSERGWTDTQYF. The CDR3 DNA reads as TGTGCCAGCAGCGAGCGGGGGTGGACAGATACGCAGTATTTT. Based on the CDR3 plus reference TRBV14 and TRBJ2-3, the full variable domain is EAGVTQFPSHSVIEKGQTVTLRCDPISGHDNLYWYRRVMGKEIKFLLHFVKESKQDESGMPNNRFLAERTGGTYSTLKVQPAELEDSGVYFCASSERGWTDTQYFGPGTRLTVL.

The chain employs TRBV23-1 and TRBJ2-7; 9 bases match TRBD1. TRBV23-1 is identified as an open reading frame with a role that is uncertain. There are 13 residues in the CDR3. After removal of 9 bases from V and 4 bases from J, the junction contained 7 bases not matched to a gene. This CDR3 is CASPRDRDYEQYF. CDR3 DNA: TGCGCCAGTCCCCGGGACAGGGATTACGAGCAGTACTTC.

V and J are TRBV27 and TRBJ1-2; 11 bases line up with TRBD1. The CDR3 extends over 13 amino acids. V dropped 8 bases and J dropped 6; count of bases not matched to a gene: 5. Germline V CDR1 and CDR2: MNHEY, SMNVEV (reference sequence). The CDR3 region is CASRRDRGDGYTF. The CDR3 DNA follows: TGTGCCAGCCGCCGGGACAGGGGGGATGGCTACACCTTC.

The gene calls are TRBV20-1 and TRBJ2-7; no definite D call. CDR1 is DFQATT and CDR2 is SNEGSKA in the germline V gene (reference sequence). V lost 0 bases and J 2 bases, leaving 8 bases between the germline ends. This CDR3 comprises 13 residues. The CDR3 spells CSARDVGTYEQYF. In DNA, the CDR3 is TGCAGTGCTAGAGACGTGGGAACCTACGAGCAGTACTTC.

The CDR3: CASSLVDMTYNSPLHF. The DNA for the CDR3 is TGTGCCAGCAGCTTGGTCGATATGACCTATAATTCACCCCTCCACTTT. The chain combines TRBV7-9 with TRBJ1-6; D gene unclear. This CDR3 is 16 amino acids long. Germline V gene data show CDR1 as SEHNR and CDR2 as FQNEAQ (reference sequence). The V gene lost 3 bases and the J gene lost 2 bases, with 11 bases spanning the gap.

The gene calls are TRBV5-4 and TRBJ2-3; either TRBD1 or TRBD2 may fit D (5 bases each). Germline CDR1 is SGHNT and CDR2 is YYREEE (reference sequence). V was trimmed by 3 bases and J by 2 bases, leaving 10 bases between them. The CDR3 extends over 14 amino acids. CDR3 in amino acids: CASSSGPYTDTQYF. As DNA, the CDR3 is TGTGCCAGCAGCTCGGGGCCTTACACAGATACGCAGTATTTT.

The chain carries TRBV13 and TRBJ1-3; no firm D call. Between the trimmed V and J ends, which lost 3 bases and 5 bases, there was a span of 2 bases. The CDR3 totals 11 residues. Germline CDR1 and CDR2: PRHDT and FYEKMQ (reference sequence). The DNA for the CDR3 is TGTGCCAGCAGCTTTCGAAACACCATATATTTT. Translating gives CASSFRNTIYF.

The rearrangement joins TRBV27 to TRBJ2-1; D call uncertain. CDR1 and CDR2 from the germline V gene are MNHEY and SMNVEV (reference sequence). Trimming took off 5 bases at V and 0 bases at J, with 11 bases between the two ends. The CDR3 covers 15 residues. CDR3 in DNA: TGTGCCAGCAGTCTTGCCCCTGGCTCCTACAATGAGCAGTTCTTC. It translates to CASSLAPGSYNEQFF.

The V and J genes are TRBV7-8 and TRBJ2-7; perhaps TRBD2 as D (6 bases). The CDR3 sequence is 14 residues long. With 3 bases removed from V and 1 base from J, the gap between germline ends came to 10 bases. The V gene's germline CDR1 is SGHVS and CDR2 FQNEAQ. As DNA, the CDR3 is TGTGCCAGCAGCTTCGGACGGGGGTCCTACGAGCAGTACTTC. It codes for CASSFGRGSYEQYF.

The rearrangement uses TRBV12-3 or TRBV12-4 and TRBJ1-2; no definite D call. V lost 7 bases to trimming and J lost 3 bases, with 21 bases between them. The CDR3 is 16 residues long. For the CDR3, the DNA is TGTGCCAGCACCGAGTTCCAGGCTACGCTTCACTATGGCTACACCTTC. Translated, it gives CASTEFQATLHYGYTF.

This clonotype was seen only once. The V and J genes are TRBV6-6 and TRBJ1-5; D remains ambiguous. The CDR3 runs 11 residues. The germline gives CDR1 MNHNY, CDR2 SVGAGI (reference sequence). The germline V and J ends were trimmed by 8 bases and 1 base, with 3 bases remaining between them. CDR3 sequence reads: CASRSNQPQHF. The CDR3, as DNA: TGTGCCAGCCGGAGCAATCAGCCCCAGCATTTT.

V usage is TRBV6-5 and J usage is TRBJ1-2; perhaps TRBD1 as D (5 bases). The CDR3 is 13 residues long. V was trimmed by 2 bases and J by 8 bases, leaving 12 bases between them. CDR1 is MNHEY and CDR2 is SVGAGI in the germline V gene. CDR3 nucleotide sequence: TGTGCCAGCAGTTACGGGATAGGGGCGGGCTACACCTTC. This gives the protein CASSYGIGAGYTF.

The chain carries TRBV24-1 and TRBJ1-2; 10 nucleotides agree with TRBD1. Germline lookup yields CDR1 KGHDR and CDR2 SFDVKD. The CDR3 length is 12 residues. J was trimmed by 8 bases and V by 9 bases; bases with no gene match: 5. CDR3 sequence (DNA): TGTGCCACCGGACAGGGGGAAAAGGGCTACACCTTC. As protein: CATGQGEKGYTF.

V gene TRBV29-1 combines with J gene TRBJ2-4, with no clear D. The CDR3 consists of 11 residues. V lost 5 bases, J lost 4 bases, and 6 bases lay in between. The germline V gene has CDR1 SQVTM and CDR2 ANQGSEA. The chain's CDR3 is CSVRGKNIQYF. In DNA, the CDR3 is TGCAGCGTTCGTGGGAAAAACATTCAGTACTTC.

V and J are TRBV3-1 and TRBJ2-5; TRBD1 matches at 8 bases. The CDR3 is 16 amino acids. J lost 7 bases, V lost 4 bases, and 14 bases had no gene match. Per the germline V gene, CDR1 is LGHDT and CDR2 is YNNKEL (reference sequence). This CDR3 is CASSLGRQGTGTTQYF. The CDR3 DNA reads TGTGCCAGCAGCCTAGGGCGACAGGGGACCGGGACGACCCAGTACTTC.

This chain links TRBV29-1 with TRBJ1-1; 7 positions match TRBD1. Germline-derived CDR1 and CDR2 are SQVTM and ANQGSEA. The CDR3 is made up of 13 amino acids. Trimming removed 6 bases from V and 2 bases from J; junction bases left unmatched: 6. The CDR3 loop is CSVNRQGNTEAFF. The CDR3 DNA reads as TGCAGCGTGAACAGACAGGGAAACACTGAAGCTTTCTTT.

The chain has TRBV14 and TRBJ2-3, with 13 bases matching TRBD2. Germline V gene sequence: CDR1 SGHDN, CDR2 FVKESK. Losses at the gene ends were 5 bases for V and 8 bases for J; bases not matched to a gene: 4. The CDR3 consists of 14 residues. CDR3: CASSAGLAGVTQYF. The CDR3 DNA sequence: TGTGCCAGCAGCGCCGGACTAGCGGGAGTTACGCAGTATTTT.